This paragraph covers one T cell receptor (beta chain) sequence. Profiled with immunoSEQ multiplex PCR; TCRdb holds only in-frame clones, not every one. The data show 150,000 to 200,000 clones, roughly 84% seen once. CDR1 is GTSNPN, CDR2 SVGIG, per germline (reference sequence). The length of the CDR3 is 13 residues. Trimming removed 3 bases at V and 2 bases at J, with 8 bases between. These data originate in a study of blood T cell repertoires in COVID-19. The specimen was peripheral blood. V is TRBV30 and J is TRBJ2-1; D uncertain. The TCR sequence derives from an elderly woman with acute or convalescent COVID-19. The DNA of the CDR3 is TGTGCCTGGAGGGCAGATACCTACAATGAGCAGTTCTTC. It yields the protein CAWRADTYNEQFF.